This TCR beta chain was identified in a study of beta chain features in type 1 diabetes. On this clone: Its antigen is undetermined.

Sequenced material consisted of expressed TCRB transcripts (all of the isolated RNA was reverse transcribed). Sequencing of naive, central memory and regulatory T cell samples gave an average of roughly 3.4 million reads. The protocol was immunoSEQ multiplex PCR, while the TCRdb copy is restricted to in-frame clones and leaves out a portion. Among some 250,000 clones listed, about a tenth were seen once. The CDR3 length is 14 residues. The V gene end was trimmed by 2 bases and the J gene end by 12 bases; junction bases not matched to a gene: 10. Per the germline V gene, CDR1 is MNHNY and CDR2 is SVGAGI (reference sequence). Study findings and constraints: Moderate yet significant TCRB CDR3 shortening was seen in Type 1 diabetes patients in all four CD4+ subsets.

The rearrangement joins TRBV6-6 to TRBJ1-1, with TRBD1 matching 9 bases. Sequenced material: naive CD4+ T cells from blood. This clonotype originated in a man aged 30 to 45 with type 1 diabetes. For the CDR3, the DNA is TGTGCCAGCAGTTACGGGACAGGGATGGGGCGGACTTTCTTT. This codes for CASSYGTGMGRTFF.